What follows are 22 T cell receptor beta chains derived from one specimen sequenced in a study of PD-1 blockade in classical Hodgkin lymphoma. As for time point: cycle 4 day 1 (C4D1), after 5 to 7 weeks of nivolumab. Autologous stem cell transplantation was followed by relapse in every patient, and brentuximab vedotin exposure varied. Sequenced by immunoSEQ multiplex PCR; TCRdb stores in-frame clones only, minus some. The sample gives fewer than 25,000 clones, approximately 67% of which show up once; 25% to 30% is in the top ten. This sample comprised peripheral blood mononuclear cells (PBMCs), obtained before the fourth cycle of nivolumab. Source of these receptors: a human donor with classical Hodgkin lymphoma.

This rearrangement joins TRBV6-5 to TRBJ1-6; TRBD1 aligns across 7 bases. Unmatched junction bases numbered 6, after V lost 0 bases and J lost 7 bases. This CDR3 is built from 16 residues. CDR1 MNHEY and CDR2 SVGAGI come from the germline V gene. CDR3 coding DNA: TGTGCCAGCAGTTACTCTTTCGGGACAGCCAATTCACCCCTCCACTTT. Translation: CASSYSFGTANSPLHF.

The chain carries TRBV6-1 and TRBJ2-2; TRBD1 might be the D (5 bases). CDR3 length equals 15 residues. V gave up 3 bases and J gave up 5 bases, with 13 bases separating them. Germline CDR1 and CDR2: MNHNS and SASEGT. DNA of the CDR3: TGTGCCAGCAGTGAGGGTGGGGCAGGTACCGGGGAGCTGTTTTTT. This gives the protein CASSEGGAGTGELFF.

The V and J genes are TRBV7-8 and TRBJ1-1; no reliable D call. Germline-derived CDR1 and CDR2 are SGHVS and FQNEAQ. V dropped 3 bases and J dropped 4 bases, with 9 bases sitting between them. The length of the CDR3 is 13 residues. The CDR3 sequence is CASSLAVSTEAFF. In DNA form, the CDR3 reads TGTGCCAGCAGCTTGGCAGTATCCACTGAAGCTTTCTTT.

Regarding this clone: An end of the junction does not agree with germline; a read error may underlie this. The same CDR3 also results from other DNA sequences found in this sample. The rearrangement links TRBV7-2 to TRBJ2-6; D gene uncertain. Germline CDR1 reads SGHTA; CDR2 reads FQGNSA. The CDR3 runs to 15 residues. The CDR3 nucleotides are TGTGCCAGTAGCTTCGACGCTTCTGGGGCCAACGTCCTGACTTTC. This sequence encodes CASSFDASGANVLTF.

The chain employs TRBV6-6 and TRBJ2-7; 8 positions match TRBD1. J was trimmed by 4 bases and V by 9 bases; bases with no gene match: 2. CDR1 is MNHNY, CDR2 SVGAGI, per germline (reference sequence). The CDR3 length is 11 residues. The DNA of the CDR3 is TGTGCCAGTGGGGACAGGTACGAGCAGTACTTC. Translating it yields CASGDRYEQYF.

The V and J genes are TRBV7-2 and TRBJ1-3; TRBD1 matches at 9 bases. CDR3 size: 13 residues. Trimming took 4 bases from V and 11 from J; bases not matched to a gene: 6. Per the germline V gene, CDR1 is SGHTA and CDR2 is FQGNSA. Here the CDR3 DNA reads TGTGCCAGCAGCTCCCGGGACAGGGACGCCATATATTTT. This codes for CASSSRDRDAIYF.

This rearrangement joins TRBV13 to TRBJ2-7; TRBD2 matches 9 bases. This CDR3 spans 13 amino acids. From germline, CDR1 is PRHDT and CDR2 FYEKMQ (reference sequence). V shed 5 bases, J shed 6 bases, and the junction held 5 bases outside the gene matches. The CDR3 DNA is TGTGCCAGCAGCCCGGGACTAGCAGCCGAGCAGTACTTC. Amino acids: CASSPGLAAEQYF.

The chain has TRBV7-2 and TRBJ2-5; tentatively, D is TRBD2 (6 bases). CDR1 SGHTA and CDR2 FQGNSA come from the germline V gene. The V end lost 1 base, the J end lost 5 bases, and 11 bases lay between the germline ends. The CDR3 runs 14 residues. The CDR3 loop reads CASSLGEAVETQYF. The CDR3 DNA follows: TGTGCCAGCAGCTTAGGGGAGGCCGTGGAGACCCAGTACTTC.

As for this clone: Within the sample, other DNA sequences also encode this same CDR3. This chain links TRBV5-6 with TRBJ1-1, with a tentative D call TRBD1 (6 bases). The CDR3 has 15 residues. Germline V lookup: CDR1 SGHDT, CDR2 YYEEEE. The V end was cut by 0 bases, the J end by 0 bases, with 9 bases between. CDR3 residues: CASSLGTAMNTEAFF. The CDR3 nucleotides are TGTGCCAGCAGCTTGGGGACAGCCATGAACACTGAAGCTTTCTTT.

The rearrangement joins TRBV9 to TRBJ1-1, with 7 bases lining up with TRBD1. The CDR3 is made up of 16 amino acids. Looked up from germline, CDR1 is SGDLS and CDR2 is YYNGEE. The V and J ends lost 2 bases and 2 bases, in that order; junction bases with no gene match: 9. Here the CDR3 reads CASSVRDSVGNTEAFF. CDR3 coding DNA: TGTGCCAGCAGCGTTAGGGACAGCGTAGGAAACACTGAAGCTTTCTTT.

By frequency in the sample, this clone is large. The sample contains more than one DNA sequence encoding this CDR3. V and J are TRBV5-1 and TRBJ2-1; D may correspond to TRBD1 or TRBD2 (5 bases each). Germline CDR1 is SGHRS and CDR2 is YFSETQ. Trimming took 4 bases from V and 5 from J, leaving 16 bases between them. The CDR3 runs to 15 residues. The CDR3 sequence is CASSTGTGGNNEQFF. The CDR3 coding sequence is TGCGCCAGCAGCACCGGGACCGGCGGTAACAATGAGCAGTTCTTC. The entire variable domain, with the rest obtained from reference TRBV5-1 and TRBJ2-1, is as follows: KAGVTQTPRYLIKTRGQQVTLSCSPISGHRSVSWYQQTPGQGLQFLFEYFSETQRNKGNFPGRFSGRQFSNSRSEMNVSTLELGDSALYLCASSTGTGGNNEQFFGPGTRLTVL.

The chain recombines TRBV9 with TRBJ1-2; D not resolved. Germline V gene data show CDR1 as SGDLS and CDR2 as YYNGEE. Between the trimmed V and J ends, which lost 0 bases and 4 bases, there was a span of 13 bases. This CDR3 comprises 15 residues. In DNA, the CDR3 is TGTGCCAGCAGCGTAGCGTCAGACCCAGCCTATGGCTACACCTTC. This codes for CASSVASDPAYGYTF.

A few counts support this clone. Written as DNA, the CDR3 is TGTGCCAGCAGTCCTGACAGGGTCGGGATCGACACCTTC. This translates into CASSPDRVGIDTF. This chain uses TRBV28 with TRBJ1-2; 7 bases agree with TRBD1. V shed 5 bases and J 12 bases; nucleotides not matched to a gene: 12. The CDR3 is 13 amino acids. The V gene's germline CDR1 is MDHEN and CDR2 SYDVKM.

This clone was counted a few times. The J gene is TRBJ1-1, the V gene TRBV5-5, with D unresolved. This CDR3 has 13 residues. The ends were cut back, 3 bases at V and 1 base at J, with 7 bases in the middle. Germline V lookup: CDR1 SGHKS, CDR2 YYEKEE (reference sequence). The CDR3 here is CASSSARNTEAFF. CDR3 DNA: TGTGCCAGCAGCTCGGCGAGGAACACTGAAGCTTTCTTT. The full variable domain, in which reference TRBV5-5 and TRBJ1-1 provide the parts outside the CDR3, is DAGVTQSPTHLIKTRGQQVTLRCSPISGHKSVSWYQQVLGQGPQFIFQYYEKEERGRGNFPDRFSARQFPNYSSELNVNALLLGDSALYLCASSSARNTEAFFGQGTRLTVV.

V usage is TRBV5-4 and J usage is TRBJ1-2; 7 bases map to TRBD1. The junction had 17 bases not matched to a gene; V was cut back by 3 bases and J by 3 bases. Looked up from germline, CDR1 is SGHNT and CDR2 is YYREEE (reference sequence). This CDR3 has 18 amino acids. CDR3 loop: CASSSRSSPGQKHYGYTF. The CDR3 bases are TGTGCCAGCAGCTCCCGTTCATCCCCGGGACAGAAACACTATGGCTACACCTTC.

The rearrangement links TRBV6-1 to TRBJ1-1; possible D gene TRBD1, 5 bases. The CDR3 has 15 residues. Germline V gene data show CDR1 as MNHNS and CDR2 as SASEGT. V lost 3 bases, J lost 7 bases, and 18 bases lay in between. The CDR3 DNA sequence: TGTGCCAGCAGTGACAGGGCGATATATGGTGATGAAGCTTTCTTT. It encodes CASSDRAIYGDEAFF.

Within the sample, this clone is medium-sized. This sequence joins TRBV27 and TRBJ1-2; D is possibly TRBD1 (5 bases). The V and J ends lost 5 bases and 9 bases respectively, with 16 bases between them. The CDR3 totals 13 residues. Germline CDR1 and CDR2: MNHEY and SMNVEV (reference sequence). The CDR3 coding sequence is TGTGCCAGCAGTCTCCAACCTCAGGGTCGCTACACCTTC. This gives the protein CASSLQPQGRYTF.

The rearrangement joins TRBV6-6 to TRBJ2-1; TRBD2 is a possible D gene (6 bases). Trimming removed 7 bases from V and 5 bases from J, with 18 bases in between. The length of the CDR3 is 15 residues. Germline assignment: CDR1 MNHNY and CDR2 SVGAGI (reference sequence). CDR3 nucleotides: TGTGCCAGCATTACTTACGGGGGTCCAAACAATGAGCAGTTCTTC. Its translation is CASITYGGPNNEQFF.

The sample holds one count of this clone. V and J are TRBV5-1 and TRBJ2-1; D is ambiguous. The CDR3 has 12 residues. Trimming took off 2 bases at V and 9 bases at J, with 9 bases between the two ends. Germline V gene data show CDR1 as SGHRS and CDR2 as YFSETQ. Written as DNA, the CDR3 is TGCGCCAGCAGCTTCTCCGGCGGTGAGCAGTTCTTC. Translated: CASSFSGGEQFF.

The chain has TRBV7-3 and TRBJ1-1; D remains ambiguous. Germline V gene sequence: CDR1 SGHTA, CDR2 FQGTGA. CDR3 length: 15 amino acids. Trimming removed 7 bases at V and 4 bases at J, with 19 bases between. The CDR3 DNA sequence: TGTGCCAGCACCAACAATCCGGGAGTTTTCACTGAAGCTTTCTTT. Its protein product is CASTNNPGVFTEAFF.

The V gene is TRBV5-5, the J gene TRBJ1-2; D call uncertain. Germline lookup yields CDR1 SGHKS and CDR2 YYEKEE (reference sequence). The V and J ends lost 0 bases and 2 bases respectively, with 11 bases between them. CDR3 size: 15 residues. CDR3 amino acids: CASSLASAGNYGYTF. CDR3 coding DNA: TGTGCCAGCAGCTTGGCCTCGGCTGGAAACTATGGCTACACCTTC.

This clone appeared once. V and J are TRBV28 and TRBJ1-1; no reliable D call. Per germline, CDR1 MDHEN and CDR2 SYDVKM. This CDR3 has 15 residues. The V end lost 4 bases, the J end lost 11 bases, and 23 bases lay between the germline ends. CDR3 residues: CASSSYLDTNTGAFF. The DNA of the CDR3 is TGTGCCAGCAGTTCGTACCTAGATACGAACACTGGTGCTTTCTTT.